Following are 14 T cell receptor beta chains from one sample sequenced in a study of blood T cell repertoires in COVID-19 (dated by TCRdb to 2019 to 2021). Libraries came from the immunoSEQ multiplex PCR assay. TCRdb stores this immuneACCESS table with in-frame sequences only. Part of the clones is absent; in the studies checked, under half of the shortfall reflects unresolved V genes, and no reason is known for the rest. This sample gives more than 400,000 clones in total; 87% of them show up just once. The ten top clones hold roughly 0.7% of the sample. The sample consisted of PBMCs or T cells enriched from blood (not recorded which). The receptors were sampled from a young woman who had recovered from COVID-19.

The chain carries TRBV7-6 and TRBJ1-3, with D tentatively TRBD1 (5 bases). This CDR3 comprises 18 residues. V lost 1 base to trimming and J lost 0 bases, with 16 bases between them. The germline gives CDR1 SGHVS, CDR2 FNYEAQ. CDR3 nucleotides: TGTGCCAGCAGCTTAGGGGGGGAAAGGTTTTACTCTGGAAACACCATATATTTT. This codes for CASSLGGERFYSGNTIYF.

This rearrangement joins TRBV5-1 to TRBJ2-1, with 11 bases identical to TRBD2. This CDR3 region has 17 residues. Germline V gene lookup returns CDR1 SGHRS and CDR2 YFSETQ. The ends lost 3 bases at V and 6 bases at J; junction bases unmatched: 11. DNA for the CDR3: TGCGCCAGCAGCTACAGCGACACGGGACTAGCGGCCAATGAGCAGTTCTTC. Translated: CASSYSDTGLAANEQFF.

This chain joins TRBV5-1 and TRBJ1-2; 10 nucleotides match TRBD1. This CDR3 region has 14 residues. The trim removed 3 bases at V and 8 bases at J, leaving 7 bases unmatched. The V gene's germline CDR1 is SGHRS and CDR2 YFSETQ. CDR3 sequence reads: CASSSIGTGEGYTF. The CDR3 coding sequence is TGCGCCAGCAGCTCCATAGGGACAGGGGAAGGCTACACCTTC.

Here the CDR3 DNA reads TGTGCCAGCAGTGAAGCGCTTGTAGCGGGGGGTAACAATGAGCAGTTCTTC. This gives the protein CASSEALVAGGNNEQFF. The chain recombines TRBV2 with TRBJ2-1; 10 nucleotides align to TRBD2. Germline CDR1 SNHLY, CDR2 FYNNEI. The CDR3 spans 17 residues. The J segment lost 5 bases and the V segment lost 0 bases, leaving 7 bases of the junction unmatched.

This clone was detected only a few times. The V gene is TRBV15, the J gene TRBJ1-5; a possible D gene is TRBD1 (6 bases). Germline loops: CDR1 LNHNV, CDR2 YYDKDF (reference sequence). This CDR3 region has 15 residues. The V and J ends lost 3 bases and 0 bases respectively, with 9 bases between them. The chain's CDR3 is CATSSQGGSNQPQHF. The CDR3 DNA reads TGTGCCACCAGCAGTCAAGGGGGTAGCAATCAGCCCCAGCATTTT. The variable domain in full, with the rest retrieved from reference TRBV15 and TRBJ1-5, is DAMVIQNPRYQVTQFGKPVTLSCSQTLNHNVMYWYQQKSSQAPKLLFHYYDKDFNNEADTPDNFQSRRPNTSFCFLDIRSPGLGDTAMYLCATSSQGGSNQPQHFGDGTRLSIL.

This clone was detected only once. The chain combines TRBV12-3 or TRBV12-4 with TRBJ2-1, with no clear D. V was trimmed by 2 bases and J by 10 bases, leaving 9 bases between them. This CDR3 contains 12 residues. The CDR3 protein is CASSLSTSEQFF. The CDR3 DNA reads as TGTGCCAGCAGTTTAAGCACCTCAGAGCAGTTCTTC.

This chain links TRBV19 with TRBJ2-3, with 14 bases fitting TRBD2. V lost 9 bases and J lost 4; bases outside the gene matches: 3. The CDR3 length is 14 residues. Germline-derived CDR1 and CDR2 are LNHDA and SQIVND (reference sequence). This CDR3 is CASGTSGGADTQYF. The CDR3 nucleotides are TGTGCCAGCGGGACTAGCGGGGGAGCAGATACGCAGTATTTT.

The gene calls are TRBV10-3 and TRBJ1-6; weak D call: TRBD1 (6 bases). The V gene's germline CDR1 is ENHRY and CDR2 SYGVKD. Trimming took 7 bases from V and 7 from J, leaving 11 bases between them. This CDR3 spans 13 amino acids. The CDR3 region is CAINGGNNSPLHF. The CDR3 DNA is TGTGCCATCAATGGGGGCAACAATTCACCCCTCCACTTT.

V is TRBV19 and J is TRBJ2-1; 9 bases fit TRBD1. Per the germline V gene, CDR1 is LNHDA and CDR2 is SQIVND (reference sequence). Trimming took 5 bases from V and 3 from J; bases not matched to a gene: 17. The CDR3 runs to 19 residues. The chain's CDR3 is CASSALLPTGTGIYNEQFF. The CDR3 DNA is TGTGCCAGTAGTGCTCTCCTACCTACCGGGACAGGGATCTACAATGAGCAGTTCTTC.

This rearrangement joins TRBV19 to TRBJ2-2; TRBD1 matches 9 bases. The CDR3 totals 14 residues. Germline CDR1 reads LNHDA; CDR2 reads SQIVND (reference sequence). V lost 7 bases, J lost 6 bases, and 6 bases stayed unmatched. For the CDR3, the DNA is TGTGCCAGTATCTCCGGGACAGGGCCCGGGGAGCTGTTTTTT. The encoded protein is CASISGTGPGELFF.

This clone was detected only a few times. This chain joins TRBV30 and TRBJ1-4; TRBD1 aligns across 8 bases. The CDR3 totals 15 residues. The germline gives CDR1 GTSNPN, CDR2 SVGIG (reference sequence). V trimming: 0 bases; J trimming: 5 bases; junction bases outside the gene matches: 5. The CDR3 spells CAWSVRQGLNEKLFF. The CDR3 coding sequence is TGTGCCTGGAGTGTCCGACAGGGGCTCAATGAAAAACTGTTTTTT. Full variable domain (missing parts from reference TRBV30 and TRBJ1-4): SQTIHQWPATLVQPVGSPLSLECTVEGTSNPNLYWYRQAAGRGLQLLFYSVGIGQISSEVPQNLSASRPQDRQFILSSKKLLLSDSGFYLCAWSVRQGLNEKLFFGSGTQLSVL.

The chain employs TRBV3-1 (or the pseudogene TRBV3-2) and TRBJ1-5; D not certain. This CDR3 is 13 amino acids long. V was cut by 5 bases and J by 1 base, with 6 bases left in between. CDR1 and CDR2 from the germline V gene are LGHDT and YNNKEL (reference sequence). CDR3 DNA sequence: TGTGCCAGCAGCGCGGGGAGCAATCAGCCCCAGCATTTT. This sequence encodes CASSAGSNQPQHF.

The gene calls are TRBV6-2 or TRBV6-3 and TRBJ1-4; 8 bases match TRBD1. J gave up 7 bases and V 2 bases, and 9 bases lay outside the gene matches. Germline assignment: CDR1 MNHEY and CDR2 SVGEGT. The CDR3 has 16 residues. The CDR3 region is CASSYPRPQGAEKLFF. For the CDR3, the DNA is TGTGCCAGCAGTTACCCCCGGCCGCAGGGGGCTGAAAAACTGTTTTTT.

In DNA form, the CDR3 reads TGTGCCAGCAGCCTGGACAGTTCAACTAACTATGGCTACACCTTC. Encoded protein: CASSLDSSTNYGYTF. The chain uses TRBV9 and TRBJ1-2; D might be TRBD1 (6 bases). The CDR3 extends over 15 amino acids. Germline values: CDR1 SGDLS, CDR2 YYNGEE. Deletions cut 4 bases from V and 0 bases from J, with 13 bases between.